Below, 15 T cell receptor beta chains from the same sample are listed, as sequenced in a study of long-term antiretroviral therapy in people with HIV. Version v3.0 of the immunoSEQ assay ran at survey level. Repertoires were generated with immunoSEQ multiplex PCR, while TCRdb's copy carries only in-frame clones and drops some. The top ten clones hold approximately 6% of a sample with more than 20,000 clones, roughly 86% of them seen once. The sample was unsorted PBMCs, taken 4.4 years after starting antiretroviral therapy. These receptors all stem from a man between 25 and 39 years old with HIV.

The chain employs TRBV28 and TRBJ1-2; TRBD1 matches at 9 bases. The V gene's germline CDR1 is MDHEN and CDR2 SYDVKM. This CDR3 region has 16 residues. With 6 bases clipped from V and 2 bases from J, the junction kept 10 bases outside the gene matches. CDR3 loop: CASSGTGSIINYGYTF. CDR3 in DNA: TGTGCCAGCAGCGGGACAGGGAGTATCATAAACTATGGCTACACCTTC.

The J gene is TRBJ1-2, the V gene TRBV7-8; TRBD1 matches at 9 bases. This CDR3 has 16 amino acids. The germline V gene encodes CDR1 SGHVS and CDR2 FQNEAQ. The V and J ends lost 5 bases and 4 bases, in that order; junction bases with no gene match: 11. The CDR3: CASSLQQGARGYGYTF. The DNA for the CDR3 is TGTGCCAGCAGCCTTCAACAGGGGGCGCGCGGCTATGGCTACACCTTC. The full variable domain, in which reference TRBV7-8 and TRBJ1-2 provide the parts outside the CDR3, is GAGVSQSPRYKVAKRGQDVALRCDPISGHVSLFWYQQALGQGPEFLTYFQNEAQLDKSGLPSDRFFAERPEGSVSTLKIQRTQQEDSAVYLCASSLQQGARGYGYTFGSGTRLTVV.

The J gene is TRBJ2-7, the V gene TRBV19, with a weak D call TRBD2 (7 bases). V was shortened by 4 bases and J by 5 bases, with 18 bases between the two germline ends. The CDR3 is 15 amino acids. Germline CDR1 is LNHDA and CDR2 is SQIVND (reference sequence). The CDR3: CASSNSGGEMNEQYF. Here the CDR3 DNA reads TGTGCCAGTAGTAACTCGGGGGGCGAGATGAACGAGCAGTACTTC.

This rearrangement joins TRBV15 to TRBJ1-1, with TRBD1 as a possible D gene (5 bases). V gave up 5 bases and J gave up 1 base, with 11 bases separating them. The CDR3 extends over 14 amino acids. Germline assignment: CDR1 LNHNV and CDR2 YYDKDF (reference sequence). CDR3 protein: CATSRGGTNTEAFF. Here the CDR3 DNA reads TGTGCCACCAGCCGCGGAGGGACGAACACTGAAGCTTTCTTT.

The chain recombines TRBV6-5 with TRBJ2-2; D might be TRBD2 (6 bases). Trimming pared 4 bases from V and 0 bases from J, leaving 9 bases between. CDR3 length equals 15 residues. CDR1 MNHEY and CDR2 SVGAGI come from the germline V gene. The CDR3 region is CASSLRGANTGELFF. CDR3 in DNA: TGTGCCAGCAGTTTGCGGGGCGCGAACACCGGGGAGCTGTTTTTT.

The genes are TRBV11-2 and TRBJ2-7; the D is unclear. The germline CDR1 and CDR2 sequences are SGHAT and FQNNGV. The CDR3 is made up of 14 amino acids. With 1 base removed from V and 4 bases from J, the gap between germline ends came to 11 bases. The CDR3 coding sequence is TGTGCCAGCAGCTTAGCCCCAGATTCATACGAGCAGTACTTC. This sequence encodes CASSLAPDSYEQYF.

V and J are TRBV4-1 and TRBJ2-7; D unresolved. Trimming removed 4 bases at V and 4 bases at J, with 23 bases between. The CDR3 runs to 17 residues. The germline V gene has CDR1 MGHRA and CDR2 YSYEKL. CDR3 nucleotides: TGCGCCAGCAGCCTGACACCAGAAGACCAAGCCCTATACGAGCAGTACTTC. It is translated as CASSLTPEDQALYEQYF.

The CDR3: CASSLSRNYEQYF. The CDR3 region has the DNA TGTGCCAGCAGTTTATCCCGAAACTACGAGCAGTACTTC. The rearrangement links TRBV27 to TRBJ2-7; unclear D gene. The CDR3 is 13 residues long. Trimming shortened V by 0 bases and J by 3 bases, and 6 bases separated the two germline ends. In germline, CDR1 is MNHEY, CDR2 SMNVEV (reference sequence).

The chain joins TRBV2 to TRBJ2-1; 10 bases map to TRBD2. Trimming cost V 8 bases and J 13 bases; bases outside gene matches: 5. Per germline, CDR1 SNHLY and CDR2 FYNNEI. The CDR3 runs 11 residues. The DNA of the CDR3 is TGTGCCAGCTGGAAGCGGGAGGGCCAGTTCTTC. Its translation is CASWKREGQFF. The complete variable domain, with remaining parts taken from reference TRBV2 and TRBJ2-1, reads EPEVTQTPSHQVTQMGQEVILRCVPISNHLYFYWYRQILGQKVEFLVSFYNNEISEKSEIFDDQFSVERPDGSNFTLKIRSTKLEDSAMYFCASWKREGQFFGPGTRLTVL.

The CDR3 reads CASSTGGGSTEAFF. The DNA for the CDR3 is TGTGCCAGCAGCACTGGAGGGGGTAGCACTGAAGCTTTCTTT. The chain joins TRBV5-5 to TRBJ1-1, with D perhaps TRBD1 (6 bases). CDR1 and CDR2 (germline): SGHKS, YYEKEE (reference sequence). CDR3 length: 14 residues. Trimming shortened V by 4 bases and J by 4 bases, and 14 bases separated the two germline ends.

This clone was detected only a few times. The V and J genes are TRBV6-5 and TRBJ2-7; 9 bases are shared with TRBD1. V was clipped by 4 bases and J by 6 bases; unmatched bases: 10. This CDR3 comprises 15 residues. Germline-derived CDR1 and CDR2 are MNHEY and SVGAGI. CDR3 protein: CASSFFRDRVSEQYF. The CDR3 region has the DNA TGTGCCAGCAGTTTCTTTAGGGACAGGGTATCCGAGCAGTACTTC.

The chain employs TRBV7-9 and TRBJ2-6, with D tentatively TRBD1 (5 bases). The V gene's germline CDR1 is SEHNR and CDR2 FQNEAQ (reference sequence). The V gene lost 6 bases and the J gene lost 0 bases, with 15 bases spanning the gap. The CDR3 spans 17 residues. CDR3 region: CASRPPFRASGANVLTF. CDR3 in DNA: TGTGCCAGCAGACCCCCTTTCAGGGCCTCTGGGGCCAACGTCCTGACTTTC.

This chain uses TRBV11-2 with TRBJ1-2; 7 nucleotides line up with TRBD1. Germline V gene sequence: CDR1 SGHAT, CDR2 FQNNGV. The CDR3 is 18 residues long. V shed 5 bases and J 2 bases; nucleotides not matched to a gene: 17. The DNA for the CDR3 is TGTGCCAGCAGCCCTAACCTCGGGGGCCAGGGGGTAAACTATGGCTACACCTTC. As protein: CASSPNLGGQGVNYGYTF.

Points on this clone: The junction and the germline gene differ at one end; a read error may be behind it. Other nucleotide sequences in the sample specify the same CDR3. The gene calls are TRBV6-6 and TRBJ1-1, with D perhaps matching TRBD1 (6 bases). Germline CDR1 is MNHNY and CDR2 is SVGAGI (reference sequence). This CDR3 is built from 15 residues. The CDR3 reads CASSPRQAMNTEAFF. As DNA, the CDR3 is TGTGCCAGCAGCCCAAGACAGGCCATGAACACTGAAGCTTTTTTT.

This clone is a singleton in its sample. The rearrangement links TRBV28 to TRBJ2-7, with D perhaps matching TRBD2 (6 bases). This CDR3 region has 12 residues. Germline assignment: CDR1 MDHEN and CDR2 SYDVKM. V shed 4 bases and J shed 5 bases, with 9 bases lying between them. The DNA for the CDR3 is TGTGCCAGCAGTTGGGACTGGAACGAGCAGTACTTC. Amino acid sequence: CASSWDWNEQYF.